This entry is about one T cell receptor (beta chain). This entry comes from a study of blood T cell repertoires in COVID-19. Study background: T cells, B-cell-depleted T cells, or PBMCs provided the cDNA or gDNA that served as material.

V was clipped by 0 bases and J by 3 bases, with 6 bases between them. CDR3 length: 14 amino acids. Germline CDR1 reads SGHRS; CDR2 reads YFSETQ. Here immunoSEQ multiplex PCR was the method, and the copy in TCRdb shows in-frame clones only, minus some. The table records roughly 140,000 clones, more than 70% of them present only once. This rearrangement joins TRBV5-1 to TRBJ2-2; possible D gene TRBD1, 5 bases. The specimen was peripheral blood. This receptor was identified in a man in his forties or fifties with active or convalescent COVID-19. This CDR3 reads CASSLGRDTGELFF. The CDR3 nucleotides read TGCGCCAGCAGCTTGGGCAGGGACACCGGGGAGCTGTTTTTT.